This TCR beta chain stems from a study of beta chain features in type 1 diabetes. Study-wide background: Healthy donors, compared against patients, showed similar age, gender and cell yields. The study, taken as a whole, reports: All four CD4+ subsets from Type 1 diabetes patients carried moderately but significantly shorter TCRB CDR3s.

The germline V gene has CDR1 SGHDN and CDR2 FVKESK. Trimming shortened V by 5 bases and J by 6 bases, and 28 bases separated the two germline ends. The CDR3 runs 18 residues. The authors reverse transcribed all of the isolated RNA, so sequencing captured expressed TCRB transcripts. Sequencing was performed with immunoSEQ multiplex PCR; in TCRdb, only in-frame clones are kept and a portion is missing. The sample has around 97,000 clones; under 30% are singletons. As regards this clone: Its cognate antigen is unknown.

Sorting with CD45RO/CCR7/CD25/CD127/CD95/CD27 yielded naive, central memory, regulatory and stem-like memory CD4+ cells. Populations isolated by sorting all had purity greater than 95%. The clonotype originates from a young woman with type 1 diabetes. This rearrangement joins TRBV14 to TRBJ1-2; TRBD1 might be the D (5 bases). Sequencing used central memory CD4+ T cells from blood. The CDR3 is CASSSRRGVPYTGDGYTF. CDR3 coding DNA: TGTGCCAGCAGCTCCCGGCGGGGGGTTCCTTACACAGGAGATGGCTACACCTTC.